Listed here is a single TCR beta chain. The antigen it binds to is not known. No much larger clone is present one base from it, and per-base qualities are unavailable. Germline trimming: 7 bases from V, 4 bases from J; junction bases outside gene matches: 15. The CDR1 and CDR2 encoded by the germline V gene (reference sequence) are LNHDA and SQIVND. From cysteine to phenylalanine, the CDR3 is 16 amino acids long. Kept here is only the CDR3 DNA, which spans 48 bases and is read in frame from base 1. The data originate from a study of T cell responses to AZD1222 COVID-19 vaccine (dated by TCRdb to the early 2020s). Background on the whole study: TCR sequencing was performed for roughly 250 trial participants, of whom around 210 were given two doses of AZD1222 and around 26 were given two doses of MenACWY control vaccine. Trial participants were enrolled by age into 18-55, 56-69 and 70-plus year subgroups, with about 150, 28 and 57 TCR-sequenced participants respectively.

Points the paper makes about the study in general: The 56-69-year group was small, and its depth increase did not reach significance, likely because of low power. Only 5 to 7 AZD1222 recipients were SARS-CoV-2 seropositive at baseline, limiting conclusions about previously exposed vaccinees. Because no samples from the day 14 peak response were available, repertoires could be characterized only after the peak T cell response. Participants were mostly white British and included more females than males, and it was suggested by the authors that clonal diversity may have been underestimated. Epitopes outside the regions mutated in the B.1.351 and B.1.1.7 variants were reportedly recognized by nearly half of the unique spike-specific TCRs. CD4 TCRs associated with the vaccine covered the entire spike protein, and the dominant responses were in regions 160-218 and 743-854. A significant rise in spike-specific TCR breadth and depth was observed after two AZD1222 doses relative to day 0 and relative to MenACWY recipients.

The CDR3 regions of human TCRbeta chains were analyzed by immunosequencing. From the authors' description of their analysis: Repertoire TCRs were matched against a reference library of SARS-CoV-2-specific TCRs generated with the MIRA antigen-specificity platform. Breadth meant the fraction of unique TCRs that were SARS-CoV-2-associated, whereas depth meant the fraction of total T cells that were SARS-CoV-2-associated. Each spike-specific TCR was assigned to its reactive spike region and to a CD4 or CD8 class using the MIRA data. Log10-transformed breadth and depth values were compared by one-way ANOVA with Sidak's multiple comparisons tests. Entries here come from immuneACCESS through TCRdb and include only in-frame sequences with V and J called. Some clones fail to appear in such tables; in the studies checked, an unresolved V gene covers under half of the shortfall, and the cause of the remainder is unknown. V and J calls plus clone size are reproduced from that table; the DNA served to infer D and trimming. The sample table lists about 200,000 clones, under 95% of them with a count of one. In total, the top ten clones hold 1% of the sample.

The time point label corresponds to: about 28 days (+/-7) after the second vaccine dose. AZD1222 recipients given second doses at about 4 weeks or at about 12 weeks were pooled, since spike-specific TCR depth and breadth were not found to differ between the two schedules. The vaccinee samples were drawn from two UK trials, COV001 and COV002, one of which was a single-blind randomized controlled phase 2/3 trial testing AZD1222 (ChAdOx1 nCoV-19) in healthy adults. Trial participant PBMC samples were collected at day 0 and day 28 after the second dose for TCRbeta chain sequencing. The rearranged chain carries TRBV19 and TRBJ1-1; the junction holds 7 bases that match TRBD1. The clonotype was recovered from an adult who received the AZD1222 COVID-19 vaccine. Sequencing was performed on peripheral blood, taken 28 days after the second AZD1222 dose. The CDR3 region has the sequence CASNLLQGGDATEAFF. The nucleotide sequence reads TGTGCCAGTAACCTACTCCAGGGGGGTGATGCCACTGAAGCTTTCTTT.